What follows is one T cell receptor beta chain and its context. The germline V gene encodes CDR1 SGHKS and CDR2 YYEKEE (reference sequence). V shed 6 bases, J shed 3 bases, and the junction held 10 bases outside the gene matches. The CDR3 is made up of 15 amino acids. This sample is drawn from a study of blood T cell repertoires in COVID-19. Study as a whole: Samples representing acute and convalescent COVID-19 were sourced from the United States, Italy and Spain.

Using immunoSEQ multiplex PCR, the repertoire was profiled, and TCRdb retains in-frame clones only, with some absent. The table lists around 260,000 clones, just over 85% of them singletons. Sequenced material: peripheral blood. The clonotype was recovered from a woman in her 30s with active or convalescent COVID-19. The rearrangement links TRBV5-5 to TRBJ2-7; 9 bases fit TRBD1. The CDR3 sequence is CASTNPGTGHYEQYF. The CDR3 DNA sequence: TGTGCCAGCACCAATCCCGGGACAGGGCACTACGAGCAGTACTTC.